This is a list of T cell receptor beta chains from one sample in a study of blood T cells in healthy people across ages. MiXCR, run by TCRdb on the 5' RACE reads, gives a single entry per CDR3 protein. This table holds approximately 2,000,000 distinct CDR3 sequences, about two fifths found once. Sequences were obtained from blood. The receptors derive from a human donor in good health. Both conserved end residues are part of each CDR3. Fields, in order: clone size, D gene, V gene, J gene, CDR3 DNA, CDR3 protein. A D gene is named only where the DNA matches it firmly. Clone size is not always given. Where it is, it says once, few, many or a class for expanded clones.

size: NA
D: NA
V: TRBV3-1
J: TRBJ2-3
DNA: TGTGCCAGCAGCCAAGCTCTGGACTTCACAGATACGCAGTATTTT
CDR3: CASSQALDFTDTQYF

size: NA
D: NA
V: TRBV7-9
J: TRBJ2-1
DNA: TGTGCCAGCAGCTTCTTAGACGGATCCGAGAATGAGCAGTTCTTC
CDR3: CASSFLDGSENEQFF

size: NA
D: TRBD1
V: TRBV7-9
J: TRBJ2-1
DNA: TGTGCCAGCAGCACTCGTCCGACAGGGCGAGGCAGCCCACATAACAATGAGCAGTTCTTC
CDR3: CASSTRPTGRGSPHNNEQFF

size: many
D: NA
V: TRBV10-3
J: TRBJ2-3
DNA: TGTGCCATCAGGATGACGGACACCCAACTCCCTTCGGCGGGAGATACGCAGTATTTT
CDR3: CAIRMTDTQLPSAGDTQYF

size: few
D: NA
V: TRBV4-3
J: TRBJ1-2
DNA: TGCGCCAGCAGCCCAGGGAGCCTGGTCTATGGCTACACCTTC
CDR3: CASSPGSLVYGYTF

size: NA
D: NA
V: TRBV28
J: TRBJ2-7
DNA: TGTGCCAGCAGTTTTAGGGTTGGGCAGGGAGCCTACGAGCAGTACTTC
CDR3: CASSFRVGQGAYEQYF

size: few
D: NA
V: TRBV7-9
J: TRBJ1-5
DNA: TGTGCCAGCAGCCACCCAAATCAGCCCCAGCATTTT
CDR3: CASSHPNQPQHF

size: NA
D: NA
V: TRBV4-2
J: TRBJ1-4
DNA: TGTGCCAGCAGCCAAGAAGGGGGAGGGGACATTAATGAAAAACTGTTTTTT
CDR3: CASSQEGGGDINEKLFF

size: few
D: TRBD2
V: TRBV20-1
J: TRBJ2-5
DNA: TGCAGTGCTAGACGACTAGCGAGCCAAGAGACCCAGTACTTC
CDR3: CSARRLASQETQYF

size: NA
D: NA
V: TRBV21-1
J: TRBJ2-7
DNA: TGTGCCAGCAGCAATGGGGGTTGGATACCTCGGGAGCAGTACTTC
CDR3: CASSNGGWIPREQYF

size: few
D: TRBD1
V: TRBV5-1
J: TRBJ2-1
DNA: TGCGCCAGCAGCTTGGCCCAAGGACAGGTCGACAATGAGCAGTTCTTC
CDR3: CASSLAQGQVDNEQFF

size: NA
D: TRBD1
V: TRBV29-1
J: TRBJ2-4
DNA: TGCAGCGTGGGGAGAGGGGGCTTCTACAAGCAGTACTTC
CDR3: CSVGRGGFYKQYF

size: few
D: NA
V: TRBV12-3/TRBV12-4
J: TRBJ1-6
DNA: TGTGCCAGCATGCGGTGGTTGGAGAGCTCCTATAATTCACCCCTCCACTTT
CDR3: CASMRWLESSYNSPLHF

size: few
D: TRBD1
V: TRBV3-1
J: TRBJ2-5
DNA: TGTGCCAGCAGCCAAGAGCTCGGGACAGGGCAAGAGACCCAGTACTTC
CDR3: CASSQELGTGQETQYF

size: few
D: TRBD1
V: TRBV5-1
J: TRBJ1-5
DNA: TGCGCCAGCAGCCCGGGGGACAGTAGTCAGCCCCAGCATTTT
CDR3: CASSPGDSSQPQHF

size: NA
D: TRBD1
V: TRBV11-3
J: TRBJ1-1
DNA: TGTGCCAGCAGCTTAGACGGACAGGACCAGGAAGCTTTCTTT
CDR3: CASSLDGQDQEAFF

size: NA
D: NA
V: TRBV5-1
J: TRBJ2-1
DNA: TGCGCCAGCAAAGACGTAAGAGGGGACAATGAGCAGTTCTTC
CDR3: CASKDVRGDNEQFF

size: NA
D: TRBD1
V: TRBV12-3/TRBV12-4
J: TRBJ1-1
DNA: TGTGCCAGCAGTACCAGGGGGTTCCAAGGGGCTGAAGCTTTCTTT
CDR3: CASSTRGFQGAEAFF

size: NA
D: NA
V: TRBV7-2
J: TRBJ2-3
DNA: TGTGCCAGCAGCCCCAAAGGACTCCGCACAGATACGCAGTATTTT
CDR3: CASSPKGLRTDTQYF

size: once
D: NA
V: TRBV18
J: TRBJ2-4
DNA: TGTGCCAGCTCACCCACAGGGTTGGGGTACAATGAGCAGTACTTC
CDR3: CASSPTGLGYNEQYF

size: few
D: NA
V: TRBV4-1
J: TRBJ1-2
DNA: TGCGCCAGCAGCCGGCTGGGGCGTGACTATGGCTACACCTTC
CDR3: CASSRLGRDYGYTF

size: few
D: NA
V: TRBV27
J: TRBJ2-6
DNA: TGTGCCAGCAGTTTCGGACTGGGGCCCTTCTCTGGGGCCAACGTCCTGACTTTC
CDR3: CASSFGLGPFSGANVLTF